Each of the 6 T cell receptor beta chains below was sequenced from the same sample in a study of blood T cells in healthy people across ages. The second PCR ran roughly 6 to 11 cycles with a sample-barcoded 5' primer and J-beta primers. TCRdb itself ran the 5' RACE reads through MiXCR, one entry per CDR3 protein. The sample records hundreds of thousands of distinct CDR3 sequences, 25% to 30% being singletons. The sample was blood. These receptor sequences come from a woman of 80 years or more in good health.

CDR3 nucleotides: TGCAGTGCAAGGGGACAGGGGAAAGCTGGAAACACCATATATTTT. Its translation: CSARGQGKAGNTIYF. V is TRBV20-1 and J is TRBJ1-3, with 10 nucleotides matching TRBD1. Germline values: CDR1 DFQATT, CDR2 SNEGSKA (reference sequence). Losses at the gene ends were 6 bases for V and 2 bases for J; bases not matched to a gene: 7. The CDR3 covers 15 residues.

The chain links TRBV30 to TRBJ1-1, with D possibly matching TRBD1 (6 bases). CDR3 length: 13 amino acids. With 0 bases removed from V and 5 bases from J, the gap between germline ends came to 10 bases. CDR1 is GTSNPN and CDR2 is SVGIG in the germline V gene (reference sequence). Here the CDR3 reads CAWSVIRGTEAFF. In DNA, the CDR3 is TGTGCCTGGAGTGTAATAAGGGGGACTGAAGCTTTCTTT.

V gene TRBV20-1 combines with J gene TRBJ1-1; 8 nucleotides match TRBD1. This CDR3 is built from 14 residues. Germline lookup yields CDR1 DFQATT and CDR2 SNEGSKA (reference sequence). J gave up 6 bases and V 6 bases, and 12 bases lay outside the gene matches. CDR3 sequence (DNA): TGCAGTGCAAAGACGACAGGGGCTAACGCTGAAGCTTTCTTT. Translation: CSAKTTGANAEAFF.

This clonotype was seen only a few times. This may stem from a read error, because a much larger clone lies one nucleotide away. The chain employs TRBV15 and TRBJ2-4; no firm D call. The closer fit of TRBJ2-7 to the DNA end suggests the J call may be wrong. CDR1 is LNHNV, CDR2 YYDKDF, per germline (reference sequence). This CDR3 is 13 amino acids long. As DNA, the CDR3 is TGTGCCGCCAGCAGAGATGTCCCCTACGAGCAGTACTTC. Translation gives CAASRDVPYEQYF.

On this clonotype itself: It may be a read error: a sequence one base away is much more abundant. V is TRBV5-6 and J is TRBJ2-6, with 9 nucleotides matching TRBD2. CDR3 length: 20 residues. Trimming at V came to 0 bases and at J to 0 bases, leaving 10 bases not matched to a gene. CDR1 SGHDT and CDR2 YYEEEE come from the germline V gene. The CDR3 DNA sequence: TGTGCCAGCAGCTTGGCCCGGTCTAGCGGGGTGGCCTCTGGGGCCAACGTCCTGACTTTC. Its protein product is CASSLARSSGVASGANVLTF.

This clonotype has at least ten counts. V usage is TRBV29-1 and J usage is TRBJ1-4; unclear D gene. CDR3 length equals 13 residues. V was pared by 6 bases and J by 4 bases, with 12 bases between. The germline gives CDR1 SQVTM, CDR2 ANQGSEA. CDR3 protein: CSVREAVNEKLFF. The CDR3 DNA follows: TGCAGCGTCCGAGAGGCGGTTAATGAAAAACTGTTTTTT.